The rows below give T cell receptor beta chains drawn from one sample of a study of cytomegalovirus exposure and HLA in healthy donors. Repertoires were generated with immunoSEQ multiplex PCR, while TCRdb's copy carries only in-frame clones and drops some. Of approximately 170,000 clones listed, approximately 80% are singletons. The sample taken for sequencing was PBMCs. Receptors originate from a boy aged 2 to 10 in good health and CMV-seronegative. Each CDR3 is given with its conserved first and last residue. Where a row states a size, it is once, few, many or the class of an expanded clone; other rows omit it.

TRBV5-1	few	TRBJ2-1	CASSFISGGSYNEQFF
TRBV7-3	-	TRBJ2-3	CASSLTGPSGTDTQYF
TRBV9	few	TRBJ2-7	CASSVGGTSGTYEQYF
TRBV4-1	-	TRBJ2-7	CASSQDWASGSMGEQYF
TRBV6-5	-	TRBJ1-1	CASSSHGQYTEAFF
TRBV5-5	-	TRBJ1-1	CASSLRTDWVRTEAFF
TRBV29-1	-	TRBJ2-3	CSVRQFTDTQYF
TRBV6-5	once	TRBJ1-2	CASSTPKQANYGYTF
TRBV5-1	once	TRBJ2-2	CASSLLQGYNTGELFF
TRBV7-2	-	TRBJ2-2	CASSESHTGGRVSGELFF
TRBV5-6	-	TRBJ1-3	CASSSIGQGRNTIYF
TRBV25-1	-	TRBJ2-3	CASSEFYGTDTQYF
TRBV12-5	-	TRBJ2-1	CASGYGDRQQFF
TRBV29-1	-	TRBJ2-5	CSARGRGETQYF
TRBV6-6	-	TRBJ1-5	CASTLDGGIQPQHF
TRBV4-2	-	TRBJ2-2	CASSQVEGGELFF
TRBV12-5	-	TRBJ2-1	CASANSGGWDNEQFF
TRBV5-1	-	TRBJ2-7	CASSLASGLAGGYEQYF
TRBV7-2	-	TRBJ1-2	CASSLAYQAYGYTF
TRBV27	-	TRBJ1-5	CASSRDIDQPQHF
TRBV11-2	-	TRBJ1-3	CASRQNWTPTSGNTIYF
TRBV5-6	-	TRBJ1-2	CASSLPLDSSYGYTF
TRBV4-3	-	TRBJ2-7	CASSQERTGGSYEQYF
TRBV6-6	-	TRBJ1-1	CASSVTDTEAFF
TRBV5-4	-	TRBJ2-3	CASSFAGPDFSTDTQYF
TRBV25-1	once	TRBJ2-1	CAGSTAGGSYNEQFF
TRBV9	once	TRBJ2-1	CASSVDGGGFFGNEQFF
TRBV7-6	-	TRBJ2-1	CASRSGTSGNNEQFF